This paragraph covers one T cell receptor (beta chain) sequence. The target antigen is unknown. The study excluded patients with uncontrolled infection, other autoimmune disease, pregnancy or lactation. The V and J ends lost 2 bases and 5 bases, in that order; junction bases with no gene match: 8. This CDR3 is 16 amino acids long. Germline CDR1 and CDR2: SGHAT and FQNNGV. RNA transcripts yielded amplified TCR beta CDR3 regions. HTBI primers were used for first-round RT-PCR of the TCR CDR3. TCRdb recomputed calls from the multiplex PCR reads with MiXCR, one row per CDR3 protein. Of 250,000 to 300,000 distinct CDR3 sequences listed, roughly 19% were seen once; the top ten hold less than 40%. The data belong to a study of T cells in Graves' hyperthyroidism and ophthalmopathy. Across the study: Once the initial diagnosis was made, peripheral blood was obtained before any treatment. Study-level findings and limits: In validation, the model predicted ophthalmopathy. These predictions came a median roughly 7.1 months before onset.

Specimen: blood. The gene calls are TRBV11-2 and TRBJ2-5; TRBD2 matches at 10 bases. The receptor was derived from a man between 50 and 59 years old with Graves' ophthalmopathy. This CDR3 reads CASSLSVAGGVETQYF. The CDR3 DNA reads TGTGCCAGCAGCTTATCGGTAGCGGGAGGTGTGGAGACCCAGTACTTC.